The 18 T cell receptor beta chains given below trace back to one sample, sequenced in a study of blood T cell repertoires in COVID-19. Clones were sequenced by immunoSEQ multiplex PCR, and TCRdb holds only the in-frame ones, with some missing. Among about 190,000 clones listed, roughly nine tenths were seen once. Sequencing input: peripheral blood. The receptors were sampled from a middle-aged man with acute or convalescent COVID-19.

The rearrangement joins TRBV7-2 to TRBJ2-1; tentative D call: TRBD1 (6 bases). Trimming removed 6 bases at V and 8 bases at J, with 14 bases between. Germline V gene data show CDR1 as SGHTA and CDR2 as FQGNSA. The length of the CDR3 is 13 residues. CDR3 nucleotide sequence: TGTGCCAGCAGTAATACAGGGTCCCATGAGCAGTTCTTC. It is translated as CASSNTGSHEQFF.

V is TRBV28 and J is TRBJ2-1, with D perhaps TRBD2 (6 bases). Trimming took off 5 bases at V and 4 bases at J, with 15 bases between the two ends. Per germline, CDR1 MDHEN and CDR2 SYDVKM. CDR3 length: 15 residues. CDR3: CASSGETRSYNEQFF. The CDR3 DNA follows: TGTGCCAGCAGTGGGGAGACTAGGTCTTACAATGAGCAGTTCTTC.

J is TRBJ2-1 and V is TRBV12-3 or TRBV12-4, with 8 bases lining up with TRBD1. CDR3 length equals 13 residues. Unmatched junction bases numbered 4, after V lost 6 bases and J lost 6 bases. The CDR3, as DNA: TGTGCCAGCAGGATTACAGGGGGCAATGAGCAGTTCTTC. Amino acids: CASRITGGNEQFF.

The chain has TRBV18 and TRBJ1-2; TRBD1 aligns across 7 bases. The CDR3 is 15 residues long. Germline CDR1 is KGHSH and CDR2 is LQKENI. J gave up 3 bases and V 2 bases, and 6 bases lay outside the gene matches. CDR3 in DNA: TGTGCCAGCTCACCATTCCCAGGGGGAGACTATGGCTACACCTTC. Encoded protein: CASSPFPGGDYGYTF. Full variable domain (rest looked up from reference TRBV18 and TRBJ1-2): NAGVMQNPRHLVRRRGQEARLRCSPMKGHSHVYWYRQLPEEGLKFMVYLQKENIIDESGMPKERFSAEFPKEGPSILRIQQVVRGDSAAYFCASSPFPGGDYGYTFGSGTRLTVV.

This chain joins TRBV19 and TRBJ1-5; 11 bases are a match to TRBD1. Germline CDR1 and CDR2: LNHDA and SQIVND (reference sequence). Trimming removed 2 bases from V and 5 bases from J; junction bases left unmatched: 8. The CDR3 covers 17 residues. CDR3 region: CASSIRTGGAAHQPQHF. CDR3 DNA sequence: TGTGCCAGTAGTATAAGGACAGGGGGCGCGGCCCATCAGCCCCAGCATTTT. Full variable domain (outside the CDR3, taken from reference TRBV19 and TRBJ1-5): DGGITQSPKYLFRKEGQNVTLSCEQNLNHDAMYWYRQDPGQGLRLIYYSQIVNDFQKGDIAEGYSVSREKKESFPLTVTSAQKNPTAFYLCASSIRTGGAAHQPQHFGDGTRLSIL.

J is TRBJ2-1 and V is TRBV30; 7 positions agree with TRBD1. The V segment lost 3 bases and the J segment 4 bases; nucleotides outside the gene matches: 12. CDR1 is GTSNPN and CDR2 is SVGIG in the germline V gene (reference sequence). The CDR3 sequence is 16 residues long. The CDR3 DNA reads TGTGCCTGGAGGAAACAGGGGACCAGAACTTACAATGAGCAGTTCTTC. As protein: CAWRKQGTRTYNEQFF.

The CDR3 region is CATSSRGLNTEAFF. CDR3 coding DNA: TGTGCCACCAGCAGCAGGGGGCTGAACACTGAAGCTTTCTTT. This sequence joins TRBV15 and TRBJ1-1; 8 bases are shared with TRBD1. The CDR3 runs 14 residues. Germline values: CDR1 LNHNV, CDR2 YYDKDF (reference sequence). V trimming: 3 bases; J trimming: 0 bases; junction bases outside the gene matches: 0.

This clone turned up a few times. The chain couples TRBV24-1 to TRBJ2-2; weak D call: TRBD1 (6 bases). With 4 bases removed from V and 9 bases from J, the gap between germline ends came to 17 bases. In germline, CDR1 is KGHDR, CDR2 SFDVKD. This CDR3 spans 15 amino acids. The CDR3: CATSDSSTGSRELFF. The CDR3 DNA sequence: TGTGCCACCAGTGACTCCAGTACAGGGTCCAGGGAGCTGTTTTTT.

This chain uses TRBV15 with TRBJ1-2; TRBD1 might be the D (6 bases). The germline gives CDR1 LNHNV, CDR2 YYDKDF (reference sequence). This CDR3 is 15 amino acids long. The V and J ends lost 0 bases and 4 bases respectively, with 12 bases between them. CDR3 region: CATSRDPGGGYGYTF. CDR3 coding DNA: TGTGCCACCAGCAGAGATCCGGGGGGCGGCTATGGCTACACCTTC. The full variable domain, rest sourced from reference TRBV15 and TRBJ1-2, is DAMVIQNPRYQVTQFGKPVTLSCSQTLNHNVMYWYQQKSSQAPKLLFHYYDKDFNNEADTPDNFQSRRPNTSFCFLDIRSPGLGDTAMYLCATSRDPGGGYGYTFGSGTRLTVV.

The V call is TRBV7-9, the J call TRBJ1-2; tentatively, D is TRBD1 (5 bases). Germline CDR1 is SEHNR and CDR2 is FQNEAQ (reference sequence). The CDR3 runs to 13 residues. The V gene lost 3 bases and the J gene lost 4 bases, with 9 bases spanning the gap. DNA for the CDR3: TGTGCCAGCAGCTTTCAGGGTTCCTATGGCTACACCTTC. Residues: CASSFQGSYGYTF.

V and J are TRBV7-8 and TRBJ2-1, with 16 bases fitting TRBD2. The CDR3 totals 16 residues. V was pared by 5 bases and J by 8 bases, with 6 bases of the junction left unmatched. Germline-derived CDR1 and CDR2 are SGHVS and FQNEAQ. The CDR3 loop is CASSREGLAGGHEQFF. For the CDR3, the DNA is TGTGCCAGCAGCCGAGAGGGACTAGCGGGGGGGCATGAGCAGTTCTTC.

The chain uses TRBV6-1 and TRBJ2-5, with 7 nucleotides matching TRBD1. Looked up from germline, CDR1 is MNHNS and CDR2 is SASEGT. Trimming took 3 bases from V and 2 from J; bases not matched to a gene: 3. The CDR3 is made up of 14 amino acids. The CDR3: CASSDGTVQETQYF. In DNA form, the CDR3 reads TGTGCCAGCAGTGACGGGACAGTTCAAGAGACCCAGTACTTC.

This chain uses TRBV27 with TRBJ2-7; TRBD2 might be the D (5 bases). Trimming left V 8 bases short and J 0 bases short, with 11 bases between. This CDR3 is 13 amino acids long. The germline CDR1 and CDR2 sequences are MNHEY and SMNVEV (reference sequence). CDR3 residues: CASGLRRSYEQYF. DNA for the CDR3: TGTGCCAGCGGACTGAGGCGCTCCTACGAGCAGTACTTC.

V and J are TRBV29-1 and TRBJ1-4; 9 bases line up with TRBD1. The germline V gene has CDR1 SQVTM and CDR2 ANQGSEA. The CDR3 has 13 amino acids. After removal of 6 bases from V and 5 bases from J, the junction contained 4 bases not matched to a gene. CDR3 residues: CSVRDRANEKLFF. CDR3 DNA sequence: TGCAGCGTCCGGGACAGGGCAAATGAAAAACTGTTTTTT.

The chain carries TRBV4-3 and TRBJ1-2; no clear D gene. V was cut by 1 base and J by 0 bases, with 9 bases left in between. There are 15 residues in the CDR3. Germline values: CDR1 LGHNA, CDR2 YSLEER. Here the CDR3 reads CASSQVKTPNYGYTF. The CDR3, as DNA: TGCGCCAGCAGCCAAGTAAAGACACCTAACTATGGCTACACCTTC.

This chain connects TRBV20-1 to TRBJ1-2; TRBD1 agrees at 7 bases. This CDR3 is built from 14 residues. CDR1 and CDR2 from the germline V gene are DFQATT and SNEGSKA (reference sequence). The junction had 9 bases not matched to a gene; V was cut back by 3 bases and J by 5 bases. The CDR3 loop reads CSASGSGTEYGYTF. CDR3 coding DNA: TGCAGTGCTAGTGGGTCAGGGACAGAGTATGGCTACACCTTC.

This chain uses TRBV28 with TRBJ2-3, with TRBD2 identical over 14 bases. With 1 base clipped from V and 2 bases from J, the junction kept 8 bases outside the gene matches. The length of the CDR3 is 19 residues. The germline V gene has CDR1 MDHEN and CDR2 SYDVKM. CDR3 sequence reads: CASSLLGTSGGPFTDTQYF. CDR3 sequence (DNA): TGTGCCAGCAGTTTATTAGGGACTAGCGGGGGCCCTTTCACAGATACGCAGTATTTT.

The chain is built from TRBV29-1 and TRBJ1-2; 8 positions agree with TRBD1. J was trimmed by 7 bases and V by 4 bases; bases with no gene match: 5. The CDR3 covers 12 residues. Germline V gene sequence: CDR1 SQVTM, CDR2 ANQGSEA. DNA for the CDR3: TGCAGCGTTGCGAAGACAGGGGTTGGCTACACCTTC. Translation: CSVAKTGVGYTF.